The 30 T cell receptor beta chains given below trace back to one sample, sequenced in a study of T-cell reconstitution after alpha-beta-depleted transplantation in children. Unique molecular identifiers tagged the TCRbeta library. MiXCR, run by TCRdb on the PCR reads, gives a single entry per CDR3 protein. Of 45,000 or so distinct CDR3 sequences in the sample, 52% are singletons; the top ten hold under 40%. The material was peripheral blood, obtained before TCRalphabeta/CD19-depleted stem cell transplant. These TCRs come from a boy younger than two with SCID, due to receive a stem cell transplant.

This clonotype was seen many times. This chain connects TRBV5-6 to TRBJ2-5, with TRBD1 as a possible D gene (6 bases). The CDR3 is 15 amino acids. Trimming took 5 bases from V and 2 from J, leaving 16 bases between them. Germline CDR1 and CDR2: SGHDT and YYEEEE. This chain's CDR3 is CASRSVRTAQETQYF. For the CDR3, the DNA is TGTGCCAGCAGGTCCGTCCGGACAGCGCAAGAGACCCAGTACTTC.

This clonotype was seen ten or more times. The chain combines TRBV7-2 with TRBJ1-3; D unclear. CDR3 length: 15 amino acids. Per the germline V gene, CDR1 is SGHTA and CDR2 is FQGNSA. Trimming pared 3 bases from V and 0 bases from J, leaving 9 bases between. The CDR3 DNA is TGTGCCAGCAGCTTGGGTTGGAACTCTGGAAACACCATATATTTT. Amino acid sequence: CASSLGWNSGNTIYF. Filled out from reference TRBV7-2 and TRBJ1-3, the complete variable domain reads GAGVSQSPSNKVTEKGKDVELRCDPISGHTALYWYRQSLGQGLEFLIYFQGNSAPDKSGLPSDRFSAERTGGSVSTLTIQRTQQEDSAVYLCASSLGWNSGNTIYFGEGSWLTVV.

This chain joins TRBV10-3 and TRBJ2-1; D unresolved. Germline assignment: CDR1 ENHRY and CDR2 SYGVKD. This CDR3 spans 14 amino acids. V shed 0 bases and J shed 4 bases, with 7 bases lying between them. The CDR3 reads CAISESSDYNEQFF. The CDR3 region has the DNA TGTGCCATCAGTGAGTCGAGCGATTACAATGAGCAGTTCTTC.

The chain has TRBV5-6 and TRBJ2-1; possibly TRBD2 for D (6 bases). V shed 4 bases and J shed 8 bases, with 19 bases lying between them. In germline, CDR1 is SGHDT, CDR2 YYEEEE. The CDR3 extends over 15 amino acids. In DNA, the CDR3 is TGTGCCAGCAGCATAATGGGACTCCTGTATGATGAGCAGTTCTTC. Protein: CASSIMGLLYDEQFF. Based on the CDR3 plus reference TRBV5-6 and TRBJ2-1, the full variable domain is DAGVTQSPTHLIKTRGQQVTLRCSPKSGHDTVSWYQQALGQGPQFIFQYYEEEERQRGNFPDRFSGHQFPNYSSELNVNALLLGDSALYLCASSIMGLLYDEQFFGPGTRLTVL.

The chain combines TRBV12-3 or TRBV12-4 with TRBJ2-7; 9 bases match TRBD1. V dropped 5 bases and J dropped 4; count of bases not matched to a gene: 12. This CDR3 spans 16 amino acids. CDR3 nucleotides: TGTGCCAGCAGTCTGGGGAACAGGGGGCGCAGGTACGAGCAGTACTTC. Translated: CASSLGNRGRRYEQYF.

The V and J genes are TRBV5-1 and TRBJ2-5, with 10 bases identical to TRBD1. With V trimmed by 0 bases and J by 5 bases, 7 bases remained unmatched. CDR3 length: 16 amino acids. CDR1 and CDR2 (germline): SGHRS, YFSETQ. The chain's CDR3 is CASSLGGQGIWETQYF. In DNA, the CDR3 is TGCGCCAGCAGCTTGGGGGGACAGGGGATATGGGAGACCCAGTACTTC.

This clonotype turned up a few times. This chain uses TRBV20-1 with TRBJ2-7; 10 nucleotides align to TRBD1. With 8 bases clipped from V and 2 bases from J, the junction kept 9 bases outside the gene matches. CDR1 DFQATT and CDR2 SNEGSKA come from the germline V gene (reference sequence). The CDR3 is 14 amino acids. As DNA, the CDR3 is TGCAGTTTGGCCCCGGACAGGGGGACCTACGAGCAGTACTTC. Protein: CSLAPDRGTYEQYF.

This clonotype came up a few times. This chain connects TRBV7-9 to TRBJ2-1; D unresolved. Trimming removed 5 bases at V and 5 bases at J, with 16 bases between. Germline V CDR1 and CDR2: SEHNR, FQNEAQ (reference sequence). CDR3 length equals 15 residues. CDR3 sequence reads: CASSPPGSRDNEQFF. CDR3 in DNA: TGTGCCAGCAGCCCCCCAGGAAGTAGGGACAATGAGCAGTTCTTC.

The rearrangement links TRBV20-1 to TRBJ2-7, with TRBD1 matching over 9 bases. CDR3 size: 13 residues. Trimming at V came to 6 bases and at J to 5 bases, leaving 8 bases not matched to a gene. Per the germline V gene, CDR1 is DFQATT and CDR2 is SNEGSKA (reference sequence). For the CDR3, the DNA is TGCAGTGCCCCCGGGACAGGGACAAACGAGCAGTACTTC. Residues: CSAPGTGTNEQYF.

This clonotype was seen a few times. The chain is built from TRBV4-1 and TRBJ2-7; 7 bases map to TRBD1. The junction had 5 bases not matched to a gene; V was cut back by 1 base and J by 5 bases. The germline CDR1 and CDR2 sequences are MGHRA and YSYEKL. The CDR3 loop spans 14 amino acids. DNA of the CDR3: TGCGCCAGCAGCCAAGTGACAGGGAGAAACGAGCAGTACTTC. Its protein product is CASSQVTGRNEQYF.

The chain links TRBV6-1 to TRBJ2-5; TRBD2 agrees at 12 bases. CDR3 length: 17 amino acids. CDR1 and CDR2 from the germline V gene are MNHNS and SASEGT. The trim removed 5 bases at V and 5 bases at J, leaving 12 bases unmatched. CDR3 sequence (DNA): TGTGCCAGCAGTCCGCGACTAGCGGGGGCCTCGTGGGAGACCCAGTACTTC. Its translation: CASSPRLAGASWETQYF.

The chain employs TRBV5-6 and TRBJ1-2; D might be TRBD1 (5 bases). The ends were cut back, 0 bases at V and 9 bases at J, with 12 bases in the middle. This CDR3 contains 13 residues. In germline, CDR1 is SGHDT, CDR2 YYEEEE. The CDR3 loop reads CASSLGGARRYTF. The CDR3 nucleotides read TGTGCCAGCAGCTTGGGAGGGGCACGGCGCTACACCTTC.

This clonotype was seen a handful of times. This chain uses TRBV4-1 with TRBJ2-7; TRBD2 agrees at 8 bases. Germline values: CDR1 MGHRA, CDR2 YSYEKL. This CDR3 region has 15 residues. The ends lost 7 bases at V and 0 bases at J; junction bases unmatched: 8. CDR3 sequence reads: CASTPREGLSYEQYF. The CDR3 nucleotides are TGCGCCAGCACCCCCCGGGAGGGACTCTCCTACGAGCAGTACTTC.

The chain combines TRBV9 with TRBJ2-1, with 10 bases fitting TRBD2. The trim removed 0 bases at V and 10 bases at J, leaving 7 bases unmatched. CDR1 is SGDLS and CDR2 is YYNGEE in the germline V gene. CDR3 size: 15 residues. The CDR3 protein is CASSVETSGVREQFF. Written as DNA, the CDR3 is TGTGCCAGCAGCGTAGAAACTAGCGGGGTGAGGGAGCAGTTCTTC.

The rearrangement links TRBV5-1 to TRBJ1-2; TRBD1 matches at 11 bases. Germline V gives CDR1 SGHRS, CDR2 YFSETQ. The CDR3 runs 14 residues. V shed 4 bases, J shed 2 bases, and the junction held 1 base outside the gene matches. CDR3 sequence reads: CASSRTGGNYGYTF. The DNA of the CDR3 is TGCGCCAGCAGCAGGACAGGGGGCAACTATGGCTACACCTTC. The complete variable domain, with remaining parts taken from reference TRBV5-1 and TRBJ1-2, reads KAGVTQTPRYLIKTRGQQVTLSCSPISGHRSVSWYQQTPGQGLQFLFEYFSETQRNKGNFPGRFSGRQFSNSRSEMNVSTLELGDSALYLCASSRTGGNYGYTFGSGTRLTVV.

The chain couples TRBV25-1 to TRBJ2-5, with D perhaps TRBD2 (5 bases). CDR3 length equals 12 residues. Germline loops: CDR1 MGHDK, CDR2 SYGVNS. Trimming took 2 bases from V and 4 from J, leaving 5 bases between them. In DNA form, the CDR3 reads TGTGCCAGCAGTGAAGAGGGAGAGACCCAGTACTTC. Translating gives CASSEEGETQYF.

There are a few counts of this clonotype. The chain carries TRBV12-3 or TRBV12-4 and TRBJ1-2; D gene uncertain. The V gene lost 4 bases and the J gene lost 4 bases, with 25 bases spanning the gap. The CDR3 is made up of 18 amino acids. The CDR3, as DNA: TGTGCCAGCAGTTCCACTAAAGCCCGGGCCGTCGTATTCTATGGCTACACCTTC. Translation: CASSSTKARAVVFYGYTF.

The gene calls are TRBV4-3 and TRBJ2-3; 7 positions agree with TRBD2. V was clipped by 0 bases and J by 8 bases; unmatched bases: 5. The V gene's germline CDR1 is LGHNA and CDR2 YSLEER. The CDR3 is 14 residues long. This CDR3 reads CASSQDRASGTQYF. In DNA, the CDR3 is TGCGCCAGCAGCCAAGATAGGGCTAGCGGTACGCAGTATTTT.

The rearrangement links TRBV20-1 to TRBJ1-2; 7 nucleotides agree with TRBD1. V was clipped by 1 base and J by 3 bases; unmatched bases: 5. Germline assignment: CDR1 DFQATT and CDR2 SNEGSKA (reference sequence). The CDR3 covers 14 residues. The CDR3 DNA reads as TGCAGTGCTAGAGCCACAGGGGCCCACTATGGCTACACCTTC. Translation: CSARATGAHYGYTF.

V and J are TRBV25-1 and TRBJ2-7; TRBD2 agrees at 11 bases. V was pared by 1 base and J by 13 bases, with 12 bases of the junction left unmatched. The CDR3 has 15 residues. Germline V gives CDR1 MGHDK, CDR2 SYGVNS. CDR3: CASSEFGLAGGLYYF. The CDR3 DNA reads TGTGCCAGCAGTGAATTCGGGCTAGCGGGGGGCCTGTATTACTTC.

This clonotype occurred a few times. The chain has TRBV28 and TRBJ2-7; D may be TRBD2 (5 bases). The ends were cut back, 3 bases at V and 4 bases at J, with 7 bases in the middle. CDR1 is MDHEN and CDR2 is SYDVKM in the germline V gene. The CDR3 is made up of 12 amino acids. The DNA of the CDR3 is TGTGCCAGCAGTTTCGGGGATTACGAGCAGTACTTC. Protein product: CASSFGDYEQYF.

This clonotype showed up many times. The chain is built from TRBV20-1 and TRBJ1-1; TRBD1 aligns across 7 bases. CDR3 length: 12 amino acids. V lost 6 bases to trimming and J lost 5 bases; unmatched junction nucleotides: 6. Looked up from germline, CDR1 is DFQATT and CDR2 is SNEGSKA (reference sequence). The CDR3 is CSAKTGSTEAFF. CDR3 nucleotide sequence: TGCAGTGCGAAGACAGGGAGTACTGAAGCTTTCTTT.

This chain uses TRBV2 with TRBJ2-1, with 14 bases identical to TRBD2. CDR1 is SNHLY and CDR2 is FYNNEI in the germline V gene. The CDR3 runs to 17 residues. The junction had 14 bases not matched to a gene; V was cut back by 6 bases and J by 10 bases. The CDR3 loop reads CASRQTSGGVGDEEQFF. CDR3 bases: TGTGCCAGCAGGCAGACTAGCGGGGGGGTAGGGGATGAGGAGCAGTTCTTC.

This clonotype was seen more than once but under ten times. This chain uses TRBV11-2 with TRBJ2-1, with 15 bases that match TRBD2. The J segment lost 9 bases and the V segment lost 0 bases, leaving 3 bases of the junction unmatched. The CDR3 is made up of 16 amino acids. From germline, CDR1 is SGHAT and CDR2 FQNNGV. CDR3 region: CASSLDRTSGGGEQFF. CDR3 coding DNA: TGTGCCAGCAGCTTAGATCGGACTAGCGGGGGGGGTGAGCAGTTCTTC.

This clonotype was recorded only once. This chain uses TRBV20-1 with TRBJ2-7; D may be TRBD2 (5 bases). Germline assignment: CDR1 DFQATT and CDR2 SNEGSKA (reference sequence). The CDR3 length is 12 residues. V was clipped by 6 bases and J by 3 bases, with 12 bases between them. The CDR3 region is CSAPKRDYEQYF. CDR3 bases: TGCAGTGCCCCGAAGAGGGACTACGAGCAGTACTTC.

The chain couples TRBV5-6 to TRBJ2-2; D call uncertain. The CDR3 runs 14 residues. Germline V gives CDR1 SGHDT, CDR2 YYEEEE. V was trimmed by 3 bases and J by 5 bases, leaving 11 bases between them. CDR3 loop: CASSSDLFTGELFF. The DNA of the CDR3 is TGTGCCAGCAGCTCGGACCTTTTTACCGGGGAGCTGTTTTTT. Full variable domain (remainder filled in from reference TRBV5-6 and TRBJ2-2): DAGVTQSPTHLIKTRGQQVTLRCSPKSGHDTVSWYQQALGQGPQFIFQYYEEEERQRGNFPDRFSGHQFPNYSSELNVNALLLGDSALYLCASSSDLFTGELFFGEGSRLTVL.

This clonotype was detected a few times. The V and J genes are TRBV12-3 or TRBV12-4 and TRBJ2-7; D is uncertain. The CDR3 sequence is 13 residues long. V was cut by 1 base and J by 6 bases, with 10 bases left in between. In DNA, the CDR3 is TGTGCCAGCAGTTTAGGGGCGGCGACCGAGCAGTACTTC. It encodes CASSLGAATEQYF.

This chain joins TRBV10-1 and TRBJ1-2; D is possibly TRBD1 (5 bases). V was trimmed by 2 bases and J by 0 bases, leaving 7 bases between them. The germline gives CDR1 WNHNN, CDR2 SYGVQD (reference sequence). This CDR3 has 14 amino acids. CDR3: CASSEDSSNYGYTF. In DNA, the CDR3 is TGCGCCAGCAGTGAGGACAGCTCTAACTATGGCTACACCTTC.

This clonotype appeared once. V and J are TRBV7-8 and TRBJ1-2; possibly TRBD1 for D (6 bases). Germline V gene lookup returns CDR1 SGHVS and CDR2 FQNEAQ. The CDR3 consists of 15 residues. Trimming cost V 4 bases and J 2 bases, with 14 bases left between them. CDR3 nucleotide sequence: TGTGCCAGCAGCTCCCGACAGGCATTAAACTATGGCTACACCTTC. This translates into CASSSRQALNYGYTF.

The V and J genes are TRBV20-1 and TRBJ2-1; 12 bases map to TRBD2. This CDR3 comprises 16 residues. V shed 6 bases and J 9 bases; nucleotides not matched to a gene: 15. Germline CDR1 reads DFQATT; CDR2 reads SNEGSKA (reference sequence). CDR3 DNA: TGCAGTGCGGTTACCTTACTAGCGGGGGGTCGGAGTGAGCAGTTCTTC. Its protein product is CSAVTLLAGGRSEQFF.